One sample yielded the 16 T cell receptor beta chains listed below, sequenced in a study of blood T cell repertoires in COVID-19. Measured with immunoSEQ multiplex PCR; TCRdb has only the in-frame clones, and not every one. The sample holds around 250,000 clones, about 89% seen once. What was sequenced was peripheral blood. The receptors derive from a man in his forties with active or convalescent COVID-19.

The J gene is TRBJ2-5, the V gene TRBV11-2; a possible D gene is TRBD2 (6 bases). Germline lookup yields CDR1 SGHAT and CDR2 FQNNGV. The CDR3 extends over 14 amino acids. The V end lost 1 base, the J end lost 3 bases, and 9 bases lay between the germline ends. CDR3 in amino acids: CASSLAGVKETQYF. In DNA, the CDR3 is TGTGCCAGCAGCTTAGCGGGGGTAAAAGAGACCCAGTACTTC.

The V call is TRBV6-5, the J call TRBJ2-2, with a possible D match to TRBD1 (6 bases). The CDR3 consists of 15 residues. The V gene's germline CDR1 is MNHEY and CDR2 SVGAGI. Trimming stripped 3 bases from V and 3 bases from J, with 11 bases between. In DNA, the CDR3 is TGTGCCAGCAGTTATTCAGGGGACCACACCGGGGAGCTGTTTTTT. Translating it yields CASSYSGDHTGELFF.

The chain couples TRBV5-1 to TRBJ1-4; the D is unclear. V lost 3 bases and J lost 8, with 17 bases in between. This CDR3 contains 15 residues. Germline CDR1 is SGHRS and CDR2 is YFSETQ. CDR3 in DNA: TGCGCCAGCAGCTCTTCCGGGTCTTTGAAGGAAAAACTGTTTTTT. As protein: CASSSSGSLKEKLFF.

V gene TRBV4-1 combines with J gene TRBJ1-2; D may be TRBD1 (5 bases). This CDR3 comprises 19 residues. Deletions cut 0 bases from V and 5 bases from J, with 25 bases between. Germline V gives CDR1 MGHRA, CDR2 YSYEKL. CDR3 in amino acids: CASSQDPRHRPNGQYGYTF. The CDR3 region has the DNA TGCGCCAGCAGCCAAGACCCGAGACATAGACCGAACGGACAATATGGCTACACCTTC.

This chain connects TRBV6-1 to TRBJ2-1; the match to TRBD2 covers 10 bases. J lost 0 bases, V lost 4 bases, and 15 bases had no gene match. CDR1 and CDR2 (germline): MNHNS, SASEGT. The CDR3 loop spans 20 amino acids. Here the CDR3 reads CASSGDPGLSGRFSYNEQFF. The CDR3 DNA reads as TGTGCCAGCAGTGGCGACCCGGGTCTTAGCGGGAGGTTCTCCTACAATGAGCAGTTCTTC.

The chain links TRBV21-1 to TRBJ2-7; no DNA check was done on the table's D call, TRBD2. TRBV21-1 is noted as a pseudogene. The CDR3 spans 13 residues. The CDR3 spells CATYLRAAYEQYF. CDR3 sequence (DNA): TGTGCCACCTATCTGAGGGCGGCATACGAGCAGTACTTC.

The chain recombines TRBV28 with TRBJ1-5; TRBD1 matches 8 bases. Germline V lookup: CDR1 MDHEN, CDR2 SYDVKM. J lost 11 bases, V lost 5 bases, and 8 bases had no gene match. The CDR3 consists of 13 residues. The chain's CDR3 is CASSPRQGRTQHF. The CDR3 DNA is TGTGCCAGCAGTCCCCGACAGGGGAGGACCCAGCATTTT.

This rearrangement joins TRBV6-5 to TRBJ2-2; 10 bases map to TRBD1. V dropped 6 bases and J dropped 5; count of bases not matched to a gene: 3. Per germline, CDR1 MNHEY and CDR2 SVGAGI. The CDR3 totals 14 residues. DNA of the CDR3: TGTGCCAGCAGGGGGACAGGGGAAACCGGGGAGCTGTTTTTT. Its protein product is CASRGTGETGELFF.

In this sample, this clone turned up once. The V gene is TRBV7-9, the J gene TRBJ1-2, with a possible D match to TRBD1 (5 bases). Per germline, CDR1 SEHNR and CDR2 FQNEAQ (reference sequence). Trimming pared 2 bases from V and 2 bases from J, leaving 12 bases between. The CDR3 runs 15 residues. CDR3 nucleotides: TGTGCCAGCAGCTTATCCGGGGGGGTGAACTATGGCTACACCTTC. It is translated as CASSLSGGVNYGYTF.

The V gene is TRBV5-6, the J gene TRBJ1-5; a weak D match, TRBD1 (6 bases). This CDR3 is built from 16 residues. From germline, CDR1 is SGHDT and CDR2 YYEEEE. Trimming shortened V by 0 bases and J by 1 base, and 11 bases separated the two germline ends. This CDR3 is CASSLGAGASNQPQHF. DNA of the CDR3: TGTGCCAGCAGCTTGGGGGCGGGGGCGAGCAATCAGCCCCAGCATTTT.

This sequence joins TRBV10-3 and TRBJ2-7; D might be TRBD1 (6 bases). Germline V gene data show CDR1 as ENHRY and CDR2 as SYGVKD. V lost 0 bases, J lost 2 bases, and 11 bases lay in between. This CDR3 has 15 amino acids. The CDR3 region is CAISESVGATYEQYF. In DNA form, the CDR3 reads TGTGCCATCAGTGAGTCCGTGGGGGCAACCTACGAGCAGTACTTC.

This chain joins TRBV3-1 (or the pseudogene TRBV3-2) and TRBJ1-5; D is undetermined. The CDR3 has 15 residues. V lost 4 bases and J 4 bases, leaving 14 bases between the germline ends. Germline V gene sequence: CDR1 LGHDT, CDR2 YNNKEL (reference sequence). The CDR3 loop reads CASSPAVGRNQPQHF. DNA of the CDR3: TGTGCCAGCAGCCCGGCCGTGGGGAGGAATCAGCCCCAGCATTTT.

The J gene is TRBJ1-5, the V gene TRBV5-5; no clear D gene. V gave up 2 bases and J gave up 3 bases, with 15 bases separating them. Germline CDR1 and CDR2: SGHKS and YYEKEE (reference sequence). The CDR3 is made up of 16 amino acids. CDR3 amino acids: CASSFAPNDFNQPQHF. The CDR3 DNA is TGTGCCAGCAGCTTTGCGCCTAATGATTTCAATCAGCCCCAGCATTTT. The full variable domain, its missing parts supplied by reference TRBV5-5 and TRBJ1-5, is DAGVTQSPTHLIKTRGQQVTLRCSPISGHKSVSWYQQVLGQGPQFIFQYYEKEERGRGNFPDRFSARQFPNYSSELNVNALLLGDSALYLCASSFAPNDFNQPQHFGDGTRLSIL.

The V call is TRBV11-3, the J call TRBJ1-1, with TRBD1 identical over 7 bases. The germline CDR1 and CDR2 sequences are SGHNT and YENEEA. V lost 4 bases, J lost 4 bases, and 3 bases stayed unmatched. This CDR3 comprises 13 residues. CDR3: CASSSGQATEAFF. The CDR3 bases are TGTGCCAGCAGCTCCGGACAGGCCACTGAAGCTTTCTTT.

This chain uses TRBV14 with TRBJ1-6, with D perhaps matching TRBD1 (5 bases). Germline loops: CDR1 SGHDN, CDR2 FVKESK. This CDR3 has 19 residues. V lost 4 bases to trimming and J lost 0 bases, with 19 bases between them. The CDR3 coding sequence is TGTGCCAGCAGCCCACGTGGGAGGGGCTCCCTCTCCTATAATTCACCCCTCCACTTT. Its protein product is CASSPRGRGSLSYNSPLHF.

This chain joins TRBV15 and TRBJ2-3, with 11 bases that match TRBD2. V lost 1 base and J lost 9; bases outside the gene matches: 12. The CDR3 has 17 residues. CDR1 is LNHNV and CDR2 is YYDKDF in the germline V gene (reference sequence). The CDR3, as DNA: TGTGCCACCAGCAGAGGGGAATTAGCGGGAGGGTCGGGGACGCAGTATTTT. Its translation is CATSRGELAGGSGTQYF.